This T cell receptor (beta chain) was observed in a study of cytomegalovirus exposure and HLA in healthy donors. To note about this clone: Its antigen remains unidentified.

CDR1 and CDR2 from the germline V gene are LNHDA and SQIVND (reference sequence). With V trimmed by 7 bases and J by 2 bases, 7 bases remained unmatched. The length of the CDR3 is 16 residues. Study-wide points: In vitro assays verified that three CMV-associated chains recognized CMV antigens specifically. With later analysis, a missense DCLRE1C variant became linked to TCR beta V- and J-gene trimming.

Each of the donors was a healthy bone marrow donor. The PCR ran on 60 Vbeta and 13 Jbeta primers. Assay used: immunoSEQ multiplex PCR; TCRdb lists only in-frame clones, some missing. The sample comprises approximately 200,000 clones, over 65% of which are singletons, and 1% to 1.5% rests with the top ten. The V and J genes are TRBV19 and TRBJ2-1; 11 bases agree with TRBD2. The source material was PBMCs. The receptor's source is a human donor in good health. The CDR3 bases are TGTGCCAGTACCCCCGGGACTAGCGGACCCTACAATGAGCAGTTCTTC. Translation gives CASTPGTSGPYNEQFF.